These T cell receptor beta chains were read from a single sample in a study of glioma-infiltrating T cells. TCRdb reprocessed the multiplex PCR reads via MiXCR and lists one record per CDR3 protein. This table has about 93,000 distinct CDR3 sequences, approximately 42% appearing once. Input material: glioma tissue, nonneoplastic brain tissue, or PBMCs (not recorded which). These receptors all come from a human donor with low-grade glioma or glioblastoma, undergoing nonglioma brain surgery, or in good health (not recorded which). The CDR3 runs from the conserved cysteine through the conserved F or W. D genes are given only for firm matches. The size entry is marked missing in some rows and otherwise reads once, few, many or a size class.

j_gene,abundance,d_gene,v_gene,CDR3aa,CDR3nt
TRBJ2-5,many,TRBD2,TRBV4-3,CASSQDVTSGGLGETQYF,TGCGCCAGCAGCCAAGATGTGACTAGCGGGGGCCTCGGGGAGACCCAGTACTTC
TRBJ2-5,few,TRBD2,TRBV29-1,CSLKARGRKFEETQYF,TGCAGCCTTAAGGCCCGCGGGAGGAAGTTCGAAGAGACCCAGTACTTC
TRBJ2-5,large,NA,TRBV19,CASSGDFQETQYF,TGTGCCAGTAGTGGGGACTTCCAAGAGACCCAGTACTTC
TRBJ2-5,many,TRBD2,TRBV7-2,CASSPDLAGETQYF,TGTGCCAGCAGTCCGGACTTAGCGGGAGAGACCCAGTACTTC
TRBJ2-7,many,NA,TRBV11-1,CASSSRSYEQYF,TGTGCCAGCAGCTCGAGATCCTACGAGCAGTACTTC
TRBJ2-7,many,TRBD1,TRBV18,CASSPDRASSYEQYF,TGTGCCAGCTCACCAGACAGGGCCTCCTCCTACGAGCAGTACTTC
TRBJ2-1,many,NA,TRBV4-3,CASSQEVARPDNEQFF,TGCGCCAGCAGCCAAGAAGTTGCGCGGCCCGACAATGAGCAGTTCTTC
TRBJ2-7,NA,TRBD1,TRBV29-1,CSVEGQGGGYEQYF,TGCAGCGTTGAGGGACAGGGTGGTGGCTACGAGCAGTACTTC
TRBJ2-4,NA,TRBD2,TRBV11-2,CASSSRGGVRGKNIQYF,TGTGCCAGCAGCTCTCGGGGGGGAGTACGGGGCAAAAACATTCAGTACTTC
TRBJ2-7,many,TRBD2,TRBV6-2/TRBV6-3,CASSSSGTSSKQYF,TGTGCCAGCAGTTCGTCCGGGACTAGCAGTAAGCAGTACTTC
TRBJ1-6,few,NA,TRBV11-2,CASSSTPGLYSPLHF,TGTGCCAGCAGCTCAACCCCAGGCCTATATTCACCCCTCCACTTT
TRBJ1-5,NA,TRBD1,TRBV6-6,CATGTGGAGYQPQHF,TGTGCCACCGGGACAGGGGGCGCCGGTTATCAGCCCCAGCATTTT
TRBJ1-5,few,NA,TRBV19,CASSRGGSNQPQHF,TGCGCCAGTAGTAGAGGGGGTAGCAATCAGCCCCAGCATTTT
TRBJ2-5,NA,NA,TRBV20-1,CSANQGRVSQETQYF,TGCAGTGCGAATCAGGGGCGGGTTTCCCAAGAGACCCAGTACTTC
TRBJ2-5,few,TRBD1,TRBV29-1,CSVTQGEETQYF,TGCAGCGTTACACAGGGGGAAGAGACCCAGTACTTC